This entry lists 24 T cell receptor beta chains sequenced from one sample in a study of blood T cell repertoires in COVID-19. Data came from immunoSEQ multiplex PCR; TCRdb stores just in-frame clones and leaves some out. The sample lists approximately 240,000 clones, just under 85% occurring once. The sample consisted of peripheral blood. Receptors originate from a woman aged 55-70 years with active or convalescent COVID-19.

This clone has just one count. This sequence joins TRBV30 and TRBJ1-2; 8 nucleotides agree with TRBD1. Germline CDR1 and CDR2: GTSNPN and SVGIG (reference sequence). The CDR3 sequence is 13 residues long. Trimming cost V 4 bases and J 4 bases; bases outside gene matches: 5. CDR3 bases: TGTGCCTGGACCGGACAGGGTGGCTATGGCTACACCTTC. Translating it yields CAWTGQGGYGYTF.

The V call is TRBV5-1, the J call TRBJ2-5; 7 bases agree with TRBD1. Trimming took 3 bases from V and 2 from J; bases not matched to a gene: 4. CDR3 length: 14 residues. Germline-derived CDR1 and CDR2 are SGHRS and YFSETQ. The CDR3 nucleotides are TGCGCCAGCAGCTGGACAGGTATTCAAGAGACCCAGTACTTC. Its protein product is CASSWTGIQETQYF.

The chain recombines TRBV6-1 with TRBJ1-2, with D perhaps matching TRBD1 (6 bases). Germline loops: CDR1 MNHNS, CDR2 SASEGT. The CDR3 sequence is 16 residues long. V was pared by 2 bases and J by 7 bases, with 20 bases between. The CDR3 nucleotides are TGTGCCAGCAGTGAAATCGGGGGGCGCGCTAAATCTGGCTACACCTTC. It is translated as CASSEIGGRAKSGYTF.

V and J are TRBV2 and TRBJ1-1; the D is unclear. The V end lost 7 bases, the J end lost 0 bases, and 12 bases lay between the germline ends. The CDR3 is 14 residues long. Germline V gives CDR1 SNHLY, CDR2 FYNNEI. The CDR3 loop reads CASTPDWMNTEAFF. The CDR3 DNA follows: TGTGCCAGCACCCCCGACTGGATGAACACTGAAGCTTTCTTT.

This chain links TRBV15 with TRBJ1-6; D is unresolved. V lost 1 base to trimming and J lost 6 bases, with 16 bases between them. Germline V gene data show CDR1 as LNHNV and CDR2 as YYDKDF (reference sequence). There are 17 residues in the CDR3. The CDR3 sequence is CATSRGVPRLGNSPLHF. In DNA, the CDR3 is TGTGCCACCAGCAGAGGAGTACCCAGGCTCGGTAATTCACCCCTCCACTTT.

CDR3 loop: CASSPTEPYGYTF. The CDR3 DNA reads as TGCGCCAGCAGCCCGACAGAGCCCTATGGCTACACCTTC. This chain uses TRBV5-1 with TRBJ1-2; possibly TRBD1 for D (5 bases). CDR1 and CDR2 from the germline V gene are SGHRS and YFSETQ. The ends were cut back, 4 bases at V and 4 bases at J, with 11 bases in the middle. The CDR3 is 13 amino acids.

The J gene is TRBJ1-2, the V gene TRBV29-1, with 8 positions matching TRBD1. The V gene's germline CDR1 is SQVTM and CDR2 ANQGSEA. The CDR3 contains 12 residues. The trim removed 6 bases at V and 6 bases at J, leaving 6 bases unmatched. The chain's CDR3 is CSVGTGIHGYTF. The CDR3 bases are TGCAGCGTCGGGACAGGTATCCATGGCTACACCTTC.

The CDR3, as DNA: TGTGCCAGCAGAACCGGGACTCCAGAGCAGTTCTTC. It codes for CASRTGTPEQFF. This rearrangement joins TRBV12-3 or TRBV12-4 to TRBJ2-1, with D possibly being TRBD2 (6 bases). V lost 6 bases to trimming and J lost 10 bases, with 13 bases between them. There are 12 residues in the CDR3.

The V and J genes are TRBV4-1 and TRBJ2-1, with 7 bases matching TRBD1. J was trimmed by 7 bases and V by 4 bases; bases with no gene match: 16. Germline V gene data show CDR1 as MGHRA and CDR2 as YSYEKL. This CDR3 has 17 residues. This chain's CDR3 is CASSLGRLGTVGNEQFF. CDR3 nucleotide sequence: TGCGCCAGCAGCCTAGGTCGACTCGGGACAGTCGGGAATGAGCAGTTCTTC.

The chain recombines TRBV19 with TRBJ1-4; 8 bases map to TRBD1. The germline gives CDR1 LNHDA, CDR2 SQIVND (reference sequence). The J segment lost 0 bases and the V segment lost 7 bases, leaving 7 bases of the junction unmatched. The CDR3 has 16 amino acids. The chain's CDR3 is CASKGQGATTNEKLFF. CDR3 DNA: TGTGCCAGTAAGGGCCAGGGGGCAACAACTAATGAAAAACTGTTTTTT.

V and J are TRBV6-1 and TRBJ2-7, with TRBD1 matching over 8 bases. The CDR3 has 20 amino acids. The V and J ends lost 5 bases and 0 bases, in that order; junction bases with no gene match: 21. From germline, CDR1 is MNHNS and CDR2 SASEGT. The CDR3 reads CASSKGEAGGAQYSSYEQYV. The CDR3 DNA reads as TGTGCCAGCAGTAAAGGGGAGGCAGGGGGCGCGCAGTATAGCTCCTACGAGCAGTACGTC.

The genes are TRBV6-2 or TRBV6-3 and TRBJ1-1; 7 bases line up with TRBD1. The germline V gene encodes CDR1 MNHEY and CDR2 SVGEGT. The CDR3 is 16 amino acids. With 0 bases clipped from V and 1 base from J, the junction kept 5 bases outside the gene matches. CDR3 nucleotide sequence: TGTGCCAGCAGTTACTCGTGGGGACAGACGAACACTGAAGCTTTCTTT. Encoded protein: CASSYSWGQTNTEAFF.

CDR3 bases: TGTGCCTCCTCGGGAGGGGGCACCTACGAGCAGTACTTC. Translating it yields CASSGGGTYEQYF. J is TRBJ2-7 and V is TRBV18; D is perhaps TRBD2 (8 bases). Germline V gives CDR1 KGHSH, CDR2 LQKENI. The V end lost 11 bases, the J end lost 2 bases, and 16 bases lay between the germline ends. The CDR3 runs 13 residues.

This chain links TRBV12-5 with TRBJ2-3, with TRBD2 identical over 15 bases. Losses at the gene ends were 2 bases for V and 5 bases for J; bases not matched to a gene: 11. This CDR3 comprises 19 residues. Germline CDR1 is LGHNT and CDR2 is FRNRAP. CDR3 DNA: TGTGCTAGTGGTTTGAAGGGACTAGCGGGAGGAGGGTATTTAGATACGCAGTATTTT. It codes for CASGLKGLAGGGYLDTQYF.

The J gene is TRBJ2-3, the V gene TRBV3-1 (or the pseudogene TRBV3-2), with 12 bases that match TRBD2. Germline CDR1 reads LGHDT; CDR2 reads YNNKEL (reference sequence). Losses at the gene ends were 4 bases for V and 5 bases for J; bases not matched to a gene: 4. This CDR3 has 15 residues. The CDR3 loop reads CASSPSGGAVDTQYF. The CDR3 DNA follows: TGTGCCAGCAGCCCTAGCGGGGGGGCAGTAGATACGCAGTATTTT.

The chain carries TRBV21-1 and TRBJ1-5; the D call TRBD1 from the table was never checked on the DNA. TRBV21-1 is described as a pseudogene. The CDR3 covers 20 residues. The DNA of the CDR3 is TGTGCCAGCAGCAAAGCGCACCAAGACGGGACAGGGCCGGGCAATCAGCCCCAGCATTTT. Residues: CASSKAHQDGTGPGNQPQHF.

The chain couples TRBV5-1 to TRBJ2-1; TRBD2 aligns across 14 bases. The CDR3 loop spans 15 amino acids. Trimming took 4 bases from V and 6 from J; bases not matched to a gene: 3. Per the germline V gene, CDR1 is SGHRS and CDR2 is YFSETQ. CDR3: CASSPGLAGANEQFF. Here the CDR3 DNA reads TGCGCCAGCAGCCCGGGACTAGCGGGGGCCAATGAGCAGTTCTTC.

The chain is built from TRBV29-1 and TRBJ1-4, with D perhaps matching TRBD1 (5 bases). This CDR3 contains 13 residues. Germline lookup yields CDR1 SQVTM and CDR2 ANQGSEA. Trimming left V 0 bases short and J 7 bases short, with 9 bases between. CDR3 DNA: TGCAGCGTTGAAGATCTTCAGGGTGAAAAACTGTTTTTT. Protein sequence: CSVEDLQGEKLFF.

This clone was seen just once. This chain links TRBV11-3 with TRBJ2-1; 9 bases are a match to TRBD2. In germline, CDR1 is SGHNT, CDR2 YENEEA. V trimming: 4 bases; J trimming: 8 bases; junction bases outside the gene matches: 12. CDR3 size: 16 residues. The CDR3 DNA reads as TGTGCCAGCAGCTCTCGGCTAGCGGGGCCTGGGGATGAGCAGTTCTTC. This sequence encodes CASSSRLAGPGDEQFF.

Note on this clone: The CDR3 end shows no conserved phenylalanine or tryptophan, and so a read error is likely. The limits of the CDR3 on the DNA are not certain, so only TCRdb's listed CDR3 is given. The chain combines TRBV21-1 with TRBJ1-1; the table's D call of TRBD1 was not tested on the DNA. TRBV21-1 is labeled a pseudogene. Ends included, the CDR3 has 8 residues. CDR3 amino acids: CASSSTVN.

The V call is TRBV11-2, the J call TRBJ2-1; 7 bases agree with TRBD1. V gave up 0 bases and J gave up 6 bases; unmatched junction bases: 8. CDR3 length: 16 residues. Germline CDR1 and CDR2: SGHAT and FQNNGV. In DNA form, the CDR3 reads TGTGCCAGCAGCTTAGATACAGGGGTTGGGCCCAATGAGCAGTTCTTC. It encodes CASSLDTGVGPNEQFF.

Here the CDR3 reads CASSEAGTTRETQYF. The CDR3 DNA reads TGTGCCAGCAGTGAAGCCGGGACAACTCGAGAGACCCAGTACTTC. This chain joins TRBV6-1 and TRBJ2-5; TRBD1 is a possible D gene (6 bases). This CDR3 contains 15 residues. Germline CDR1 MNHNS, CDR2 SASEGT. V dropped 0 bases and J dropped 4 bases, with 12 bases sitting between them.

This chain uses TRBV18 with TRBJ2-1; 14 bases line up with TRBD2. The CDR3 covers 17 residues. Trimming cost V 3 bases and J 6 bases; bases outside gene matches: 7. In germline, CDR1 is KGHSH, CDR2 LQKENI. CDR3 coding DNA: TGTGCCAGCTCACCTACTACCGGGACTAGCGGGAGCAATGAGCAGTTCTTC. Protein sequence: CASSPTTGTSGSNEQFF. Based on the CDR3 plus reference TRBV18 and TRBJ2-1, the full variable domain is NAGVMQNPRHLVRRRGQEARLRCSPMKGHSHVYWYRQLPEEGLKFMVYLQKENIIDESGMPKERFSAEFPKEGPSILRIQQVVRGDSAAYFCASSPTTGTSGSNEQFFGPGTRLTVL.

The chain has TRBV21-1 and TRBJ1-2. TRBV21-1 represents a pseudogene. The length of the CDR3 is 15 residues. CDR3 nucleotides: TGTGCCAGCAGCCCGGGTGAGGGAGCGGACTATGGCTACACCTTC. It yields the protein CASSPGEGADYGYTF.